This T cell receptor beta chain appears in the sequencing data of a study of radiotherapy plus CTLA-4 blockade in lung cancer. Study overall: Of all patients, approximately 18% responded objectively and approximately 29% showed disease control. Overall study findings and caveats: Strongest reported response predictors: early blood clone changes and post-radiation interferon-beta. There was expansion of tumor-derived TCR clones in blood after radiotherapy plus ipilimumab.

Profiled with immunoSEQ multiplex PCR; TCRdb holds only in-frame clones, not every one. The sample carries about 83,000 clones, 78% recorded once. A note on this clone: The antigen remains undetermined.

The germline V gene has CDR1 KGHSH and CDR2 LQKENI. The CDR3 consists of 16 residues. The ends were cut back, 4 bases at V and 2 bases at J, with 17 bases in the middle. The material sequenced was peripheral blood, taken from a patient treated with radiotherapy plus ipilimumab. The chain links TRBV18 to TRBJ2-5, with D possibly TRBD2 on 6 matching bases. This receptor was obtained from a human donor with non-small cell lung cancer who had a partial response to radiotherapy plus ipilimumab. Some clones in this sample may be carry-over from other donors' samples. CDR3 residues: CASSRTLVGGQETQYF. The CDR3 nucleotides read TGTGCCAGCTCACGGACGTTAGTCGGGGGTCAAGAGACCCAGTACTTC.